The 26 T cell receptor beta chains given below trace back to one sample, sequenced in a study of blood T cell repertoires in COVID-19. TCRdb's table, derived via immunoSEQ multiplex PCR, lists solely in-frame clones and lacks some. This table has 75,000 to 95,000 clones, roughly 78% appearing once. Material for sequencing was peripheral blood. These receptors were collected from a man aged 55 to 70 with COVID-19, enrolled during active disease.

The chain carries TRBV5-1 and TRBJ1-4; D is possibly TRBD1 (6 bases). The CDR3 is made up of 15 amino acids. The germline V gene has CDR1 SGHRS and CDR2 YFSETQ. V shed 3 bases and J shed 0 bases, with 9 bases lying between them. CDR3 in DNA: TGCGCCAGCAGCTCAGGGGTTGCAACTAATGAAAAACTGTTTTTT. Translating it yields CASSSGVATNEKLFF.

This chain links TRBV2 with TRBJ1-5; no firm D call. Trimming stripped 3 bases from V and 4 bases from J, with 10 bases between. Germline lookup yields CDR1 SNHLY and CDR2 FYNNEI. CDR3 length: 14 amino acids. The CDR3 DNA is TGTGCCAGCAGTGACGGGAACACAAATCAGCCCCAGCATTTT. Encoded protein: CASSDGNTNQPQHF.

The chain recombines TRBV29-1 with TRBJ1-1; D is unclear. The CDR3 totals 13 residues. Per germline, CDR1 SQVTM and CDR2 ANQGSEA. CDR3 sequence reads: CTAADSPGTEAFF. The CDR3 DNA reads TGCACCGCAGCCGATTCCCCGGGGACTGAAGCTTTCTTT.

This clone occurred a few times. The chain links TRBV29-1 to TRBJ2-1; D remains ambiguous. Trimming took 4 bases from V and 6 from J, leaving 16 bases between them. The CDR3 has 14 amino acids. From germline, CDR1 is SQVTM and CDR2 ANQGSEA. This CDR3 is CSVGEPTTFNEQFF. CDR3 nucleotides: TGCAGCGTTGGTGAGCCCACCACCTTCAATGAGCAGTTCTTC.

In this sample, this clone turned up once. The chain joins TRBV5-4 to TRBJ2-3, with 13 bases that match TRBD2. Germline trimming cut 4 bases from V and 6 bases from J; bases unmatched to any gene: 8. The length of the CDR3 is 16 residues. From germline, CDR1 is SGHNT and CDR2 YYREEE (reference sequence). CDR3 nucleotide sequence: TGTGCCAGCAGCCCCGGACTAGCGGGGGCCCCCGATACGCAGTATTTT. It translates to CASSPGLAGAPDTQYF.

The rearrangement links TRBV6-5 to TRBJ2-7; D uncertain. Per germline, CDR1 MNHEY and CDR2 SVGAGI. The CDR3 is 14 amino acids. Trimming pared 5 bases from V and 2 bases from J, leaving 13 bases between. CDR3 DNA sequence: TGTGCCAGCAGTCCCACAGAGATCGCCTACGAGCAGTACTTC. Translated, it gives CASSPTEIAYEQYF.

V gene TRBV5-4 combines with J gene TRBJ2-5, with 8 bases aligning to TRBD2. CDR1 is SGHNT and CDR2 is YYREEE in the germline V gene (reference sequence). CDR3 length: 14 residues. V lost 2 bases and J lost 5; bases outside the gene matches: 5. The DNA for the CDR3 is TGTGCCAGCAGCTTTCGGGTAGCGGGGGAGACCCAGTACTTC. It encodes CASSFRVAGETQYF.

The J gene is TRBJ2-3, the V gene TRBV27; TRBD1 aligns across 12 bases. The CDR3 is 17 residues long. The germline CDR1 and CDR2 sequences are MNHEY and SMNVEV (reference sequence). J was trimmed by 5 bases and V by 6 bases; bases with no gene match: 12. The CDR3 bases are TGTGCCAGCAGGAGAACACGGGACAGGGGGCAGTTAGATACGCAGTATTTT. This translates into CASRRTRDRGQLDTQYF.

This clone was counted between two and nine times. The J gene is TRBJ2-1, the V gene TRBV19; D not certain. Trimming left V 5 bases short and J 0 bases short, with 14 bases between. CDR3 length equals 16 residues. Germline lookup yields CDR1 LNHDA and CDR2 SQIVND (reference sequence). CDR3 residues: CASSFSRKTSYNEQFF. CDR3 coding DNA: TGTGCCAGTAGTTTCTCTAGAAAGACCTCCTACAATGAGCAGTTCTTC.

CDR3 DNA: TGTGCCAGCAGCCCATACGGGTTCGCCGGGGAGCTGTTTTTT. It specifies CASSPYGFAGELFF. This chain connects TRBV3-1 (or the pseudogene TRBV3-2) to TRBJ2-2; D remains unclear. Germline V CDR1 and CDR2: LGHDT, YNNKEL (reference sequence). The CDR3 totals 14 residues. V was clipped by 4 bases and J by 6 bases, with 12 bases between them.

The gene calls are TRBV18 and TRBJ1-1; a weak D match, TRBD1 (5 bases). Germline V CDR1 and CDR2: KGHSH, LQKENI. V gave up 3 bases and J gave up 3 bases, with 14 bases separating them. This CDR3 has 15 residues. The DNA of the CDR3 is TGTGCCAGCTCACCGGAGCAGGGTGGGTACACTGAAGCTTTCTTT. Its translation: CASSPEQGGYTEAFF.

This chain joins TRBV7-2 and TRBJ1-6, with D maybe TRBD1 (6 bases). With 4 bases removed from V and 7 bases from J, the gap between germline ends came to 14 bases. Germline loops: CDR1 SGHTA, CDR2 FQGNSA. This CDR3 contains 15 residues. In DNA, the CDR3 is TGTGCCAGCAGCTCGCAGGGGCTCAGAAATTCACCCCTCCACTTT. Translation gives CASSSQGLRNSPLHF.

The chain carries TRBV7-9 and TRBJ1-1; TRBD1 is a possible D gene (5 bases). Per germline, CDR1 SEHNR and CDR2 FQNEAQ (reference sequence). Trimming left V 5 bases short and J 1 base short, with 23 bases between. The CDR3 totals 18 residues. CDR3 sequence: CASSDNPRARAANTEAFF. The DNA for the CDR3 is TGTGCCAGCAGCGACAACCCAAGGGCCAGGGCGGCGAACACTGAAGCTTTCTTT.

The V gene is TRBV6-4, the J gene TRBJ1-2, with TRBD1 matching over 9 bases. This CDR3 is 13 amino acids long. V shed 6 bases, J shed 7 bases, and the junction held 6 bases outside the gene matches. Germline CDR1 is MRHNA and CDR2 is SNTAGT. The CDR3 loop is CASRSETGGGYTF. The DNA for the CDR3 is TGTGCCAGCAGATCCGAGACAGGGGGTGGCTACACCTTC.

Here the CDR3 reads CASSLEGLAIDTQYF. Written as DNA, the CDR3 is TGTGCCAGCAGCTTGGAGGGACTAGCTATAGATACGCAGTATTTT. The gene calls are TRBV5-6 and TRBJ2-3; TRBD2 agrees at 9 bases. V dropped 0 bases and J dropped 5; count of bases not matched to a gene: 4. This CDR3 is 15 amino acids long. The germline gives CDR1 SGHDT, CDR2 YYEEEE. Combining the CDR3 with reference TRBV5-6 and TRBJ2-3 gives the whole variable domain DAGVTQSPTHLIKTRGQQVTLRCSPKSGHDTVSWYQQALGQGPQFIFQYYEEEERQRGNFPDRFSGHQFPNYSSELNVNALLLGDSALYLCASSLEGLAIDTQYFGPGTRLTVL.

The J gene is TRBJ1-2, the V gene TRBV18; TRBD1 matches at 7 bases. There are 14 residues in the CDR3. V lost 5 bases and J lost 3; bases outside the gene matches: 6. CDR1 and CDR2 (germline): KGHSH, LQKENI. Here the CDR3 DNA reads TGTGCCAGCTCAGAGGGGGCAGGGTACTATGGCTACACCTTC. This encodes CASSEGAGYYGYTF.

This sequence joins TRBV7-8 and TRBJ2-7, with 12 bases identical to TRBD1. Germline V CDR1 and CDR2: SGHVS, FQNEAQ. Trimming removed 5 bases from V and 4 bases from J; junction bases left unmatched: 6. The CDR3 runs to 15 residues. In DNA, the CDR3 is TGTGCCAGCAGCCGTCCGGGACAGGGGGCGTACGAGCAGTACTTC. This gives the protein CASSRPGQGAYEQYF.

The genes are TRBV18 and TRBJ2-1; D is perhaps TRBD2 (6 bases). The CDR3 length is 16 residues. Trimming shortened V by 2 bases and J by 2 bases, and 13 bases separated the two germline ends. Germline CDR1 reads KGHSH; CDR2 reads LQKENI. The CDR3 nucleotides are TGTGCCAGCTCACCAGTCACTAGCTCCACCTACAATGAGCAGTTCTTC. Translated, it gives CASSPVTSSTYNEQFF. The full variable domain, with the rest looked up from reference TRBV18 and TRBJ2-1, is NAGVMQNPRHLVRRRGQEARLRCSPMKGHSHVYWYRQLPEEGLKFMVYLQKENIIDESGMPKERFSAEFPKEGPSILRIQQVVRGDSAAYFCASSPVTSSTYNEQFFGPGTRLTVL.

Only a few counts were recorded for this clone. This chain connects TRBV11-3 to TRBJ1-1; D perhaps matches TRBD1 (6 bases). The germline CDR1 and CDR2 sequences are SGHNT and YENEEA. The CDR3 length is 13 residues. V lost 5 bases to trimming and J lost 11 bases, with 18 bases between them. The CDR3 sequence is CASSTEQGWRAFF. CDR3 in DNA: TGTGCCAGCAGCACTGAACAGGGTTGGAGGGCTTTCTTT.

This chain connects TRBV10-1 to TRBJ2-1, with no clear D. Germline assignment: CDR1 WNHNN and CDR2 SYGVQD (reference sequence). V lost 6 bases and J lost 6, with 12 bases in between. This CDR3 comprises 13 residues. CDR3 coding DNA: TGCGCCAGCAGGAAGAGACGGAGCAATGAGCAGTTCTTC. Protein: CASRKRRSNEQFF.

This chain's CDR3 is CASRDSSGGNIQYF. DNA of the CDR3: TGTGCCAGCAGAGACTCTAGCGGGGGGAACATTCAGTACTTC. The V and J genes are TRBV9 and TRBJ2-4, with TRBD2 matching 11 bases. CDR3 length: 14 residues. Germline loops: CDR1 SGDLS, CDR2 YYNGEE. V lost 5 bases and J lost 7; bases outside the gene matches: 5.

This clone has more than one count but fewer than ten. This chain uses TRBV6-1 with TRBJ1-1, with D perhaps matching TRBD1 (6 bases). V shed 0 bases and J shed 5 bases, with 10 bases lying between them. The CDR3 contains 14 residues. The germline CDR1 and CDR2 sequences are MNHNS and SASEGT. CDR3 loop: CASSEAQGYTEAFF. CDR3 sequence (DNA): TGTGCCAGCAGTGAAGCTCAGGGGTATACTGAAGCTTTCTTT.

The CDR3 loop reads CASRMGGTQYF. DNA of the CDR3: TGTGCCAGTAGAATGGGGGGTACGCAGTATTTT. The chain recombines TRBV19 with TRBJ2-3, with D possibly matching TRBD2 (6 bases). Per germline, CDR1 LNHDA and CDR2 SQIVND (reference sequence). The CDR3 is made up of 11 amino acids. V was trimmed by 6 bases and J by 8 bases, leaving 9 bases between them.

J is TRBJ1-4 and V is TRBV4-3; the D is unclear. Germline V gene lookup returns CDR1 LGHNA and CDR2 YSLEER. V lost 1 base and J lost 5, with 11 bases in between. CDR3 length: 15 residues. The CDR3 region is CASSQADSTNEKLFF. The DNA of the CDR3 is TGCGCCAGCAGCCAAGCTGACTCTACAAATGAAAAACTGTTTTTT.

The chain carries TRBV5-4 and TRBJ2-2, with a possible D match to TRBD2 (7 bases). The CDR3 is 16 amino acids. Deletions cut 0 bases from V and 7 bases from J, with 16 bases between. CDR1 is SGHNT, CDR2 YYREEE, per germline (reference sequence). The CDR3 DNA is TGTGCCAGCAGCTTGGAGGGGGAGGGCCGGAGCGGGGAGCTGTTTTTT. Its translation is CASSLEGEGRSGELFF.

The chain uses TRBV30 and TRBJ2-4; 8 bases agree with TRBD2. Germline V gene data show CDR1 as GTSNPN and CDR2 as SVGIG (reference sequence). The CDR3 is 14 amino acids. J gave up 8 bases and V 2 bases, and 8 bases lay outside the gene matches. CDR3: CAWSFKREKDIQYF. The CDR3 DNA reads TGTGCCTGGAGTTTTAAGCGGGAGAAGGACATTCAGTACTTC.